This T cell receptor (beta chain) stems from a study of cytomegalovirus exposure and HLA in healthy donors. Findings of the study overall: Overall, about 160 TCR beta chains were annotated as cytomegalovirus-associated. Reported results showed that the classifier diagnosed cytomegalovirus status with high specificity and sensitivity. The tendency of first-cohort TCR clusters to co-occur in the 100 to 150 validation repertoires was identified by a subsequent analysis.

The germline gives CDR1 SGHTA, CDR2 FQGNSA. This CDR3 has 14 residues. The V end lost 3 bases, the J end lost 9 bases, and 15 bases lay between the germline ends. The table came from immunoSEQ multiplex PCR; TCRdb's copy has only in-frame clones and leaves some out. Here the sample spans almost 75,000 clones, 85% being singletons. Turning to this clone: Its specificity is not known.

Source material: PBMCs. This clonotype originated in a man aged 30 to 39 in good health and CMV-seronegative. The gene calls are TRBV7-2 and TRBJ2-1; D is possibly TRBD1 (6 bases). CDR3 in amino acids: CASSLGQGSGEQFF. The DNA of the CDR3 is TGTGCCAGCAGCTTGGGTCAGGGGTCGGGTGAGCAGTTCTTC.